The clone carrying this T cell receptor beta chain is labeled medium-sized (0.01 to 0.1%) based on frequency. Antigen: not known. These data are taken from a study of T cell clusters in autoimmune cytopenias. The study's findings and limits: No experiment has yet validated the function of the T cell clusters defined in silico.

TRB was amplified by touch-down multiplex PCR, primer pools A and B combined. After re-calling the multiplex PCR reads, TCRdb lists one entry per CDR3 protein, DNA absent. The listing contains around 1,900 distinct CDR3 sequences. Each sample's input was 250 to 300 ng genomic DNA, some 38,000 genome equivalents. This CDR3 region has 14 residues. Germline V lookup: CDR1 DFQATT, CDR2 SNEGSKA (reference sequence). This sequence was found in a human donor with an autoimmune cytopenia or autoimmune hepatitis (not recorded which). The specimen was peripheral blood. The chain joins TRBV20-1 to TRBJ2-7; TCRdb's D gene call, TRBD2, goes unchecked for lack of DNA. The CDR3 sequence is CSAAQWSGGYEQYF.